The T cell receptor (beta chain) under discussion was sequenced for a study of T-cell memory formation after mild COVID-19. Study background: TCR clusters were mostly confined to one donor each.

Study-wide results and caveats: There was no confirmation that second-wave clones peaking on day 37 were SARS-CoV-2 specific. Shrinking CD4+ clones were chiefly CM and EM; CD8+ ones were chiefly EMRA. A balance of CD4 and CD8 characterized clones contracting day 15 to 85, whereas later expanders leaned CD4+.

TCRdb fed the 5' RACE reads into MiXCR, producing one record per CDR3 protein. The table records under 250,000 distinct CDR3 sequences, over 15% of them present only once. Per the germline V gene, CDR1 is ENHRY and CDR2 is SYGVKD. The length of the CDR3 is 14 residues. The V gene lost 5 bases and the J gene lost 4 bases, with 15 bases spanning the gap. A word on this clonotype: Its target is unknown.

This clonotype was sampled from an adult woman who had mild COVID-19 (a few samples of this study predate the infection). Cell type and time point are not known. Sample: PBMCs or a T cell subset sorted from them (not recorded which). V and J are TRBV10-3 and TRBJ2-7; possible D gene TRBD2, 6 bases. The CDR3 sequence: CAISLGGGKYEQYF. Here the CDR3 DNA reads TGTGCCATCAGTTTGGGAGGCGGCAAGTACGAGCAGTACTTC.